Each of the 15 T cell receptor beta chains below was sequenced from the same sample in a study of T cell repertoires in cytomegalovirus infection. These receptors have no identified antigens. In TCRdb, the reads were re-called with MiXCR into one record per CDR3 protein. The profile covers approximately 770,000 distinct CDR3 sequences, with about 28% appearing a single time and around 13% taken by the ten largest. The source material was cultured CD8+ T cells from PBMCs, sampled from culture after CMV antigen stimulation. The receptors come from a human donor in good health (CMV status not recorded). Some clones in this sample may be carry-over from other donors' samples.

This clonotype was detected only a few times. The chain carries TRBV25-1 and TRBJ1-1; D is unclear. V dropped 1 base and J dropped 4 bases, with 10 bases sitting between them. CDR3 size: 14 residues. Germline assignment: CDR1 MGHDK and CDR2 SYGVNS. The CDR3 bases are TGTGCCAGCAGTGAATTCACGGCGGCCACTGAAGCTTTCTTT. Its protein product is CASSEFTAATEAFF.

This clonotype was observed a few times. The CDR3 DNA reads TGCGCCAGCAGCCAAGATTTGGGACAGGGAAGGGGCTACACCTTC. Translating gives CASSQDLGQGRGYTF. The J gene is TRBJ1-2, the V gene TRBV4-1, with 9 bases identical to TRBD1. From germline, CDR1 is MGHRA and CDR2 YSYEKL. The CDR3 runs 15 residues. With V trimmed by 0 bases and J by 8 bases, 7 bases remained unmatched.

This chain uses TRBV7-9 with TRBJ2-3, with D maybe TRBD2 (6 bases). Germline loops: CDR1 SEHNR, CDR2 FQNEAQ (reference sequence). CDR3 size: 16 residues. Trimming took 4 bases from V and 6 from J, leaving 20 bases between them. The CDR3 region is CASSWSFGGAGDTQYF. CDR3 in DNA: TGTGCCAGCAGCTGGAGTTTTGGCGGGGCGGGGGATACGCAGTATTTT.

This clonotype was picked up many times. The V call is TRBV7-9, the J call TRBJ2-2, with D hard to call. Trimming pared 0 bases from V and 7 bases from J, leaving 9 bases between. Per germline, CDR1 SEHNR and CDR2 FQNEAQ (reference sequence). The CDR3 extends over 14 amino acids. The CDR3 nucleotides are TGTGCCAGCAGCTTAGCAGGGATGGACGGGGAGCTGTTTTTT. As protein: CASSLAGMDGELFF.

V is TRBV27 and J is TRBJ2-1, with 10 bases identical to TRBD1. The V and J ends lost 7 bases and 5 bases, in that order; junction bases with no gene match: 8. Germline V gene sequence: CDR1 MNHEY, CDR2 SMNVEV (reference sequence). This CDR3 is 15 amino acids long. CDR3: CASTSGGQGDNEQFF. CDR3 DNA sequence: TGTGCCAGCACTTCCGGCGGACAGGGGGACAATGAGCAGTTCTTC.

V and J are TRBV6-5 and TRBJ2-2, with unresolved D. Trimming took off 0 bases at V and 3 bases at J, with 8 bases between the two ends. CDR3 length equals 15 residues. CDR1 MNHEY and CDR2 SVGAGI come from the germline V gene. For the CDR3, the DNA is TGTGCCAGCAGTTACTCAACCGATTACACCGGGGAGCTGTTTTTT. It encodes CASSYSTDYTGELFF.

This clonotype was recorded only once. The V call is TRBV19, the J call TRBJ2-1, with unresolved D. Between the trimmed V and J ends, which lost 6 bases and 2 bases, there was a span of 14 bases. This CDR3 is 15 amino acids long. Germline CDR1 is LNHDA and CDR2 is SQIVND (reference sequence). CDR3 DNA sequence: TGTGCCAGTAGCCTCCGCGACGGCGCCTACAATGAGCAGTTCTTC. This sequence encodes CASSLRDGAYNEQFF.

This clonotype was recorded a few times. It may be a read error: a sequence one base away is much more abundant. V and J are TRBV7-6 and TRBJ2-1; no clear D. The V gene's germline CDR1 is SGHVS and CDR2 FNYEAQ. There are 10 residues in the CDR3. The V end lost 2 bases, the J end lost 9 bases, and 2 bases lay between the germline ends. Written as DNA, the CDR3 is TGTGCCAGCAGCTTACGTGAGCAGTTCTTC. It encodes CASSLREQFF. The variable domain in full, with the rest retrieved from reference TRBV7-6 and TRBJ2-1, is GAGVSQSPRYKVTKRGQDVALRCDPISGHVSLYWYRQALGQGPEFLTYFNYEAQQDKSGLPNDRFSAERPEGSISTLTIQRTEQRDSAMYRCASSLREQFFGPGTRLTVL.

V usage is TRBV4-3 and J usage is TRBJ1-1; D gene uncertain. Looked up from germline, CDR1 is LGHNA and CDR2 is YSLEER. V lost 3 bases and J lost 6, with 17 bases in between. CDR3 size: 15 residues. CDR3 DNA: TGCGCCAGCAGCCACACAGCCGGTCGAGGGTCTGAAGCTTTCTTT. Its translation: CASSHTAGRGSEAFF.

V is TRBV6-1 and J is TRBJ2-7, with a possible D match to TRBD1 (5 bases). With 2 bases removed from V and 3 bases from J, the gap between germline ends came to 17 bases. The CDR3 runs 16 residues. Per germline, CDR1 MNHNS and CDR2 SASEGT. The CDR3 DNA sequence: TGTGCCAGCAGTGAATTTGACAGCTTATCCTTCTACGAGCAGTACTTC. Encoded protein: CASSEFDSLSFYEQYF.

This clonotype was seen repeatedly, ten times or more. This chain uses TRBV7-9 with TRBJ2-5, with D possibly TRBD2 on 6 matching bases. Germline V CDR1 and CDR2: SEHNR, FQNEAQ (reference sequence). The CDR3 sequence is 14 residues long. V shed 6 bases and J shed 2 bases, with 13 bases lying between them. CDR3 protein: CASSLEGRQETQYF. The CDR3 DNA reads as TGTGCCAGCAGTTTGGAGGGGAGGCAAGAGACCCAGTACTTC.

This clonotype was seen more than once but under ten times. The chain couples TRBV27 to TRBJ1-2; D ambiguous. With 3 bases removed from V and 7 bases from J, the gap between germline ends came to 12 bases. This CDR3 is built from 13 residues. Germline values: CDR1 MNHEY, CDR2 SMNVEV (reference sequence). The CDR3 sequence is CASSLGGLGGYTF. The CDR3 DNA follows: TGTGCCAGCAGTTTGGGTGGGCTTGGTGGCTACACCTTC.

This clonotype was counted ten times or more. The V gene is TRBV27, the J gene TRBJ1-4; unclear D gene. The CDR3 has 14 residues. Per the germline V gene, CDR1 is MNHEY and CDR2 is SMNVEV (reference sequence). The V end was cut by 2 bases, the J end by 7 bases, with 11 bases between. CDR3 protein: CASSLGRRVEKLFF. The CDR3 region has the DNA TGTGCCAGCAGTTTAGGTCGTAGGGTTGAAAAACTGTTTTTT.

This clonotype was seen more than once but under ten times. This chain uses TRBV5-5 with TRBJ2-3, with D possibly TRBD1 on 6 matching bases. V dropped 0 bases and J dropped 5 bases, with 19 bases sitting between them. The germline V gene encodes CDR1 SGHKS and CDR2 YYEKEE (reference sequence). The CDR3 length is 17 residues. The CDR3 here is CASSLARGQASGDTQYF. CDR3 DNA sequence: TGTGCCAGCAGCTTGGCCAGGGGTCAGGCCAGTGGAGATACGCAGTATTTT.

In its sample, this clonotype was seen many times. The chain uses TRBV7-6 and TRBJ2-1; 11 positions match TRBD2. The germline gives CDR1 SGHVS, CDR2 FNYEAQ. V lost 0 bases and J lost 6; bases outside the gene matches: 13. This CDR3 contains 19 residues. The CDR3 loop is CASSLALPVIAGGPNEQFF. The CDR3 DNA reads TGTGCCAGCAGCTTAGCCCTCCCGGTTATAGCGGGGGGGCCCAATGAGCAGTTCTTC.